This entry features one T cell receptor beta chain sequence. Its antigen is as yet unknown. This entry comes from a study of siplizumab effects on memory and regulatory T cells. Per the germline V gene, CDR1 is MNHEY and CDR2 is SVGAGI. Trimming cost V 5 bases and J 0 bases, with 14 bases left between them. CDR3 length: 15 residues. Points from the study as a whole: The authors mapped only a minor fraction of alloreactive clones to unstimulated subsets. Roughly 80-97% of proliferating CD4+ or CD8+ clones defied assignment to a naive or memory phenotype.

Method: immunoSEQ multiplex PCR; TCRdb's copy keeps in-frame clones and lacks some. Among roughly 100,000 clones listed, around nine tenths were seen once. The V and J genes are TRBV6-5 and TRBJ2-7; no firm D call. This receptor was obtained from a human donor in good health. The sample was CD4+ T cells sorted from blood. CDR3 residues: CASSRAGFSSYEQYF. CDR3 nucleotides: TGTGCCAGCAGTAGAGCCGGATTTTCCTCCTACGAGCAGTACTTC.